The 27 T cell receptor beta chains given below trace back to one sample, sequenced in a study of spatial heterogeneity in lung cancer. Sample time point: sample taken at primary tumor resection. In each case, whole RNA from tumor, nontumor lung or frozen PBMC was sequenced unsorted. TCRdb reprocessed the 5' RACE reads via MiXCR and lists one record per CDR3 protein. The repertoire holds 2,100 or so distinct CDR3 sequences, about a fifth seen once, with 40% to 50% in the top ten. The source material was PBMCs, sampled at surgery. Every receptor here comes from a male donor with early-stage non-small cell lung cancer.

The chain joins TRBV7-3 to TRBJ2-1; TRBD1 or TRBD2 may be the D gene (5 bases each). Per germline, CDR1 SGHTA and CDR2 FQGTGA. The CDR3 is made up of 14 amino acids. V gave up 3 bases and J gave up 1 base, with 7 bases separating them. CDR3 nucleotides: TGTGCCAGCAGCTTGGGGGTTTCCTACAATGAGCAGTTCTTC. Translation gives CASSLGVSYNEQFF.

This clonotype was observed a few times. The rearrangement uses TRBV12-3 or TRBV12-4 and TRBJ2-5; 9 positions agree with TRBD2. This CDR3 has 14 residues. The junction had 6 bases not matched to a gene; V was cut back by 8 bases and J by 2 bases. The CDR3 loop reads CASADAGGQETQYF. CDR3 sequence (DNA): TGTGCCAGCGCCGACGCGGGAGGGCAAGAGACCCAGTACTTC.

By its share, this clonotype is medium-sized (0.01 to 0.1%). The chain couples TRBV28 to TRBJ2-2, with unresolved D. This CDR3 has 13 residues. In germline, CDR1 is MDHEN, CDR2 SYDVKM. V lost 5 bases and J lost 2, with 6 bases in between. CDR3 residues: CASSIQNTGELFF. CDR3 DNA: TGTGCCAGCAGTATACAAAACACCGGGGAGCTGTTTTTT.

This clonotype is deemed medium-sized. J is TRBJ2-1 and V is TRBV5-5; the match to TRBD2 covers 9 bases. J was trimmed by 7 bases and V by 4 bases; bases with no gene match: 12. Germline V lookup: CDR1 SGHKS, CDR2 YYEKEE (reference sequence). This CDR3 region has 16 residues. The CDR3 sequence is CASSPALREGRNEQFF. In DNA, the CDR3 is TGTGCCAGCAGCCCGGCTCTGCGGGAGGGCCGGAATGAGCAGTTCTTC.

As concerns this clonotype: This could be a read error, since a much larger clone is one nucleotide away. The V gene is TRBV7-9, the J gene TRBJ2-7; the D gene could be TRBD1 or TRBD2 (6 bases each). The germline gives CDR1 SEHNR, CDR2 FQNEAQ (reference sequence). V gave up 4 bases and J gave up 2 bases, with 18 bases separating them. The CDR3 covers 16 residues. The CDR3 bases are TGTGCCAGCAGCTCAGGGGCCACTAGCAGACCCTACGAGCAGTACTTC. It yields the protein CASSSGATSRPYEQYF.

This clonotype came up many times. The gene calls are TRBV12-3 or TRBV12-4 and TRBJ2-3, with D unclear. The CDR3 runs to 12 residues. The V and J ends lost 3 bases and 11 bases respectively, with 12 bases between them. CDR3 bases: TGTGCCAGCAGTTTCCCCCTAACCCAGCAGTATTTT. Protein: CASSFPLTQQYF.

This chain links TRBV30 with TRBJ2-3; D call uncertain. There are 14 residues in the CDR3. Trimming shortened V by 3 bases and J by 0 bases, and 10 bases separated the two germline ends. The germline CDR1 and CDR2 sequences are GTSNPN and SVGIG (reference sequence). This CDR3 is CAWRSSPSTDTQYF. The CDR3 DNA reads as TGTGCCTGGAGGAGTTCCCCAAGCACAGATACGCAGTATTTT.

This clonotype has a count of ten or more. The rearrangement joins TRBV6-5 to TRBJ2-3; TRBD2 matches 8 bases. The V gene end was trimmed by 6 bases and the J gene end by 6 bases; junction bases not matched to a gene: 14. This CDR3 contains 16 residues. Germline lookup yields CDR1 MNHEY and CDR2 SVGAGI. The CDR3 loop is CASRQNPRSGADTQYF. The CDR3 nucleotides are TGTGCCAGCAGGCAAAACCCTCGTAGCGGGGCGGATACGCAGTATTTT.

This clonotype counts as medium-sized. This chain links TRBV25-1 with TRBJ2-5; D tentatively reads TRBD1 or TRBD2 (5 bases each). Trimming removed 2 bases at V and 1 base at J, with 14 bases between. Germline CDR1 MGHDK, CDR2 SYGVNS. The CDR3 is 16 residues long. CDR3 in DNA: TGTGCCAGCAGTGAACGGGAATGGGGCGTCCAAGAGACCCAGTACTTC. Its translation is CASSEREWGVQETQYF.

This chain links TRBV19 with TRBJ2-7; TRBD2 might be the D (6 bases). Per germline, CDR1 LNHDA and CDR2 SQIVND (reference sequence). The CDR3 is 16 residues long. Trimming took 0 bases from V and 7 from J, leaving 19 bases between them. CDR3 amino acids: CASSIDNFPEAGEQYF. CDR3 in DNA: TGTGCCAGTAGTATAGATAATTTTCCCGAGGCGGGGGAGCAGTACTTC.

Judged by abundance, this clonotype is medium-sized. V usage is TRBV28 and J usage is TRBJ1-5; 8 nucleotides align to TRBD1. This CDR3 spans 16 amino acids. The V and J ends lost 4 bases and 6 bases, in that order; junction bases with no gene match: 11. The V gene's germline CDR1 is MDHEN and CDR2 SYDVKM. The CDR3 nucleotides read TGTGCCAGCAGTTGGGAGACAGGGGACGGGGGTCAGCCCCAGCATTTT. It yields the protein CASSWETGDGGQPQHF.

This clonotype was observed a few times. The J gene is TRBJ2-2, the V gene TRBV12-3 or TRBV12-4; 15 bases map to TRBD2. The CDR3 length is 19 residues. V was pared by 6 bases and J by 3 bases, with 11 bases of the junction left unmatched. The CDR3 sequence: CASRVLGTSGGRDTGELFF. Here the CDR3 DNA reads TGTGCCAGCAGGGTTCTCGGGACTAGCGGGGGGCGGGACACCGGGGAGCTGTTTTTT.

This clonotype ranks as medium-sized. CDR3 nucleotide sequence: TGCAGTGCCCAGAGTAAACGGGACACCGGGGAGCTGTTTTTT. It yields the protein CSAQSKRDTGELFF. The gene calls are TRBV20-1 and TRBJ2-2, with D hard to call. The CDR3 covers 14 residues. Germline CDR1 DFQATT, CDR2 SNEGSKA (reference sequence). Trimming cost V 6 bases and J 3 bases, with 14 bases left between them.

This clonotype was found once. The chain uses TRBV14 and TRBJ2-7, with 7 positions matching TRBD1. The trim removed 1 base at V and 5 bases at J, leaving 11 bases unmatched. The germline gives CDR1 SGHDN, CDR2 FVKESK. This CDR3 contains 16 residues. The CDR3 DNA follows: TGTGCCAGCAGCCAAGGGCTTACCAGGGGGTTGAACGAGCAGTACTTC. This codes for CASSQGLTRGLNEQYF.

This clonotype is medium-sized by share. V gene TRBV20-1 combines with J gene TRBJ2-3, with TRBD2 matching 10 bases. J was trimmed by 4 bases and V by 6 bases; bases with no gene match: 1. This CDR3 region has 12 residues. CDR1 DFQATT and CDR2 SNEGSKA come from the germline V gene (reference sequence). CDR3 amino acids: CSALAGPDTQYF. CDR3 nucleotides: TGCAGTGCACTAGCGGGGCCAGATACGCAGTATTTT.

This chain uses TRBV7-2 with TRBJ2-7; possibly TRBD2 for D (6 bases). This CDR3 spans 15 amino acids. Per the germline V gene, CDR1 is SGHTA and CDR2 is FQGNSA. Trimming took 4 bases from V and 2 from J, leaving 15 bases between them. CDR3 DNA: TGTGCCAGCAGCTCTTCGGCGGGGCTAGCCTACGAGCAGTACTTC. Protein sequence: CASSSSAGLAYEQYF.

This clonotype is medium-sized within its sample. The V and J genes are TRBV28 and TRBJ2-7; 9 bases agree with TRBD1. Germline V gene sequence: CDR1 MDHEN, CDR2 SYDVKM. The CDR3 has 19 amino acids. V lost 3 bases and J lost 0; bases outside the gene matches: 15. The CDR3 region is CASSFGHKPGQGTSYEQYF. The CDR3 DNA is TGTGCCAGCAGTTTTGGTCACAAGCCGGGACAGGGAACCTCCTACGAGCAGTACTTC.

This chain joins TRBV4-1 and TRBJ2-2, with a possible D match to TRBD2 (6 bases). This CDR3 spans 14 amino acids. V lost 0 bases and J 5 bases, leaving 7 bases between the germline ends. Per germline, CDR1 MGHRA and CDR2 YSYEKL. In DNA form, the CDR3 reads TGCGCCAGCAGCCAAGAGGGGAGGACCGGGGAGCTGTTTTTT. Translation: CASSQEGRTGELFF.

The chain combines TRBV7-2 with TRBJ2-7, with 7 bases aligning to TRBD2. The CDR3 consists of 17 residues. V shed 1 base, J shed 0 bases, and the junction held 9 bases outside the gene matches. CDR1 is SGHTA and CDR2 is FQGNSA in the germline V gene. For the CDR3, the DNA is TGTGCCAGCAGCTTAGGCGGCCCTAGCGGAAACTCCTACGAGCAGTACTTC. It specifies CASSLGGPSGNSYEQYF.

The chain joins TRBV6-2 or TRBV6-3 to TRBJ2-5; TRBD2 matches 7 bases. CDR3 size: 16 residues. The trim removed 6 bases at V and 2 bases at J, leaving 12 bases unmatched. Germline-derived CDR1 and CDR2 are MNHEY and SVGEGT. This CDR3 reads CASSPGGAGSQETQYF. The CDR3 nucleotides read TGTGCCAGCAGCCCCGGGGGAGCGGGGTCACAAGAGACCCAGTACTTC.

This clonotype is deemed medium-sized (0.01 to 0.1%). The CDR3 DNA reads as TGTGCCAGCAGGGGACTAACGGGAAACTATGGCTACACCTTC. Amino acid sequence: CASRGLTGNYGYTF. V usage is TRBV2 and J usage is TRBJ1-2, with D possibly being TRBD1 (5 bases). This CDR3 contains 14 residues. Trimming stripped 6 bases from V and 2 bases from J, with 13 bases between. Germline values: CDR1 SNHLY, CDR2 FYNNEI.

This clonotype is medium-sized (0.01 to 0.1%) by share. The rearrangement uses TRBV4-2 and TRBJ2-2, with D possibly matching TRBD2 (7 bases). V lost 1 base and J 4 bases, leaving 19 bases between the germline ends. The CDR3 length is 18 residues. Germline lookup yields CDR1 LGHNA and CDR2 YNFKEQ. The CDR3 bases are TGTGCCAGCAGCCAAGCAATGGCGGGGGCGATCTTCACCGGGGAGCTGTTTTTT. Protein: CASSQAMAGAIFTGELFF.

This clonotype has only a few counts. The rearrangement uses TRBV15 and TRBJ2-7; 9 bases match TRBD1. Germline V gene data show CDR1 as LNHNV and CDR2 as YYDKDF (reference sequence). This CDR3 contains 16 residues. Unmatched junction bases numbered 10, after V lost 0 bases and J lost 7 bases. The CDR3 protein is CATSREIGTGLLEQYF. Here the CDR3 DNA reads TGTGCCACCAGCAGAGAGATCGGGACAGGGCTCTTGGAGCAGTACTTC.

This clonotype is deemed medium-sized (0.01 to 0.1%). The chain couples TRBV5-1 to TRBJ2-1, with TRBD1 matching over 11 bases. From germline, CDR1 is SGHRS and CDR2 YFSETQ. The ends lost 5 bases at V and 10 bases at J; junction bases unmatched: 11. CDR3 length equals 15 residues. CDR3 in amino acids: CASRPGQGAQKEQFF. The CDR3 DNA follows: TGCGCCAGCAGACCCGGACAGGGGGCGCAAAAAGAGCAGTTCTTC.

This clonotype has just a few counts. This chain joins TRBV27 and TRBJ2-1; 7 nucleotides align to TRBD1. The CDR3 consists of 13 residues. V was pared by 5 bases and J by 4 bases, with 2 bases of the junction left unmatched. CDR1 is MNHEY and CDR2 is SMNVEV in the germline V gene (reference sequence). The CDR3 region has the DNA TGTGCCAGCAGTACGACAGGGTACAATGAGCAGTTCTTC. This codes for CASSTTGYNEQFF.

A note on this clonotype: Germline is not matched at one junction end, which may reflect a read error. The genes are TRBV30 and TRBJ2-7; D unclear. CDR3 size: 13 residues. Germline loops: CDR1 GTSNPN, CDR2 SVGIG (reference sequence). The CDR3 DNA reads TGTGCCCGGAGCTTCGATTCCTCCTACGAGCAGTACTTC. Translating gives CARSFDSSYEQYF.

This clonotype ranks as medium-sized. V is TRBV28 and J is TRBJ1-1, with D tentatively TRBD1 (5 bases). Trimming shortened V by 2 bases and J by 3 bases, and 16 bases separated the two germline ends. Per the germline V gene, CDR1 is MDHEN and CDR2 is SYDVKM. CDR3 length equals 16 residues. DNA for the CDR3: TGTGCCAGCAGTTTAAGAGAGGCGATAGGGGACACTGAAGCTTTCTTT. This translates into CASSLREAIGDTEAFF.